The 24 T cell receptor beta chains below all came from one sample that was sequenced in a study of spatial heterogeneity in lung cancer. Each CDR3 protein is one row after TCRdb ran MiXCR on the 5' RACE reads. The sample lists under 150,000 distinct CDR3 sequences, less than 15% seen once, with 16% in the top ten. Time point given: blood at routine non-recurrence follow-up after resection. The sequenced material consisted of unsorted whole RNA from tumor, nontumor lung or frozen PBMC. Sequencing used PBMCs, obtained at follow-up. These TCRs come from a male donor with early-stage non-small cell lung cancer.

This rearrangement joins TRBV7-8 to TRBJ2-3, with a weak D call TRBD1 (5 bases). Looked up from germline, CDR1 is SGHVS and CDR2 is FQNEAQ. The CDR3 has 14 amino acids. V dropped 5 bases and J dropped 2 bases, with 11 bases sitting between them. The CDR3 DNA follows: TGTGCCAGCAGCGCACAGGTCACCACAGATACGCAGTATTTT. Translating it yields CASSAQVTTDTQYF.

This clonotype has only a few counts. The genes are TRBV28 and TRBJ2-7, with D unclear. Trimming took 6 bases from V and 6 from J, leaving 15 bases between them. CDR1 and CDR2 (germline): MDHEN, SYDVKM. This CDR3 has 13 amino acids. In DNA form, the CDR3 reads TGTGCCAGCAGCACCCCCCCGGTCGGCGAGCAGTACTTC. Its protein is CASSTPPVGEQYF.

This clonotype was detected ten times or more. The chain carries TRBV7-8 and TRBJ2-6, with D perhaps matching TRBD2 (5 bases). Trimming removed 2 bases from V and 0 bases from J, with 20 bases in between. The CDR3 consists of 20 residues. CDR1 is SGHVS, CDR2 FQNEAQ, per germline. CDR3 bases: TGTGCCAGCAGCTTAATTCGAGGTCCGGGATCCTACTCTGGGGCCAACGTCCTGACTTTC. Residues: CASSLIRGPGSYSGANVLTF.

This clonotype appeared a few times. The J gene is TRBJ1-4, the V gene TRBV5-6; D not resolved. The CDR3 consists of 14 residues. The germline gives CDR1 SGHDT, CDR2 YYEEEE. With 1 base removed from V and 7 bases from J, the gap between germline ends came to 11 bases. CDR3 protein: CASSLYQFPEKLFF. CDR3 sequence (DNA): TGTGCCAGCAGCTTGTATCAGTTCCCTGAAAAACTGTTTTTT.

As DNA, the CDR3 is TGTGCCAGCAGTTCCGGGGGGCTGTCCTACAATGAGCAGTTCTTC. Its translation: CASSSGGLSYNEQFF. The chain recombines TRBV28 with TRBJ2-1; maybe TRBD2 (7 bases). The CDR3 runs 15 residues. Germline CDR1 reads MDHEN; CDR2 reads SYDVKM. Trimming stripped 4 bases from V and 1 base from J, with 11 bases between.

The chain combines TRBV11-3 with TRBJ2-7; TRBD1 matches at 8 bases. This CDR3 is built from 12 residues. V dropped 8 bases and J dropped 6; count of bases not matched to a gene: 6. Germline V gene lookup returns CDR1 SGHNT and CDR2 YENEEA. The CDR3 region has the DNA TGTGCCAGCGGGGACAGGCGAGGCGAGCAGTACTTC. Protein: CASGDRRGEQYF. The full variable domain, its missing parts supplied by reference TRBV11-3 and TRBJ2-7, is EAGVVQSPRYKIIEKKQPVAFWCNPISGHNTLYWYLQNLGQGPELLIRYENEEAVDDSQLPKDRFSAERLKGVDSTLKIQPAELGDSAVYLCASGDRRGEQYFGPGTRLTVT.

This clonotype was counted only a few times. The rearrangement uses TRBV5-1 and TRBJ2-7; D ambiguous. The CDR3 contains 15 residues. From germline, CDR1 is SGHRS and CDR2 YFSETQ. V was cut by 5 bases and J by 4 bases, with 19 bases left in between. CDR3 sequence: CASRSVPNTWYEQYF. The CDR3 DNA reads as TGCGCCAGCAGGAGCGTACCGAATACCTGGTACGAGCAGTACTTC.

In its sample, this clonotype was seen a few times. The chain carries TRBV6-5 and TRBJ2-1; D is possibly TRBD1 (5 bases). V lost 2 bases and J 10 bases, leaving 27 bases between the germline ends. CDR3 length equals 18 residues. CDR1 MNHEY and CDR2 SVGAGI come from the germline V gene. The CDR3 sequence is CASSYRGSWPPTLGEQFF. CDR3 nucleotides: TGTGCCAGCAGTTACAGGGGATCATGGCCGCCTACTCTGGGGGAGCAGTTCTTC.

V and J are TRBV24-1 and TRBJ2-7; D assignment may be TRBD1 or TRBD2 (6 bases each). Germline V CDR1 and CDR2: KGHDR, SFDVKD. V was clipped by 4 bases and J by 4 bases, with 13 bases between them. This CDR3 contains 14 residues. The CDR3, as DNA: TGTGCCACCAGTGACGCGGGACACAGTTACGAGCAGTACTTC. Its protein product is CATSDAGHSYEQYF.

In its sample, this clonotype was seen many times. The rearrangement joins TRBV7-2 to TRBJ2-7, with D perhaps TRBD1 or TRBD2 (5 bases each). Trimming cost V 5 bases and J 10 bases, with 15 bases left between them. Germline V gene lookup returns CDR1 SGHTA and CDR2 FQGNSA. CDR3 size: 12 residues. The CDR3 here is CASSTRSGQQYF. The DNA of the CDR3 is TGTGCCAGCAGCACTCGCAGCGGACAACAGTACTTC.

At least ten counts were recorded for this clonotype. This chain uses TRBV4-1 with TRBJ2-7; a weak D match, TRBD2 (6 bases). The V and J ends lost 3 bases and 2 bases respectively, with 11 bases between them. This CDR3 has 14 amino acids. The germline V gene has CDR1 MGHRA and CDR2 YSYEKL. This CDR3 is CASSQEGFTYEQYF. The CDR3 region has the DNA TGCGCCAGCAGCCAGGAGGGGTTCACCTACGAGCAGTACTTC.

This clonotype was seen ten or more times. V usage is TRBV15 and J usage is TRBJ2-1; tentatively, D is TRBD2 (6 bases). Trimming shortened V by 0 bases and J by 10 bases, and 16 bases separated the two germline ends. The germline V gene has CDR1 LNHNV and CDR2 YYDKDF (reference sequence). The length of the CDR3 is 15 residues. The chain's CDR3 is CATSRDWGLAREQFF. In nucleotides, the CDR3 is TGTGCCACCAGCAGAGATTGGGGACTGGCCCGAGAGCAGTTCTTC.

This chain connects TRBV30 to TRBJ1-2; 8 bases match TRBD1. Per germline, CDR1 GTSNPN and CDR2 SVGIG (reference sequence). With 0 bases clipped from V and 5 bases from J, the junction kept 5 bases outside the gene matches. The CDR3 is 14 residues long. The CDR3 coding sequence is TGTGCCTGGAGTGTACAGGGGGGATTATATGGCTACACCTTC. Its protein is CAWSVQGGLYGYTF.

This clonotype was found a few times. The chain has TRBV11-2 and TRBJ2-6, with D unclear. The CDR3 totals 16 residues. Germline CDR1 and CDR2: SGHAT and FQNNGV. V lost 5 bases and J lost 4, with 15 bases in between. The CDR3 loop reads CASSANLNRGANVLTF. CDR3 DNA: TGTGCCAGCAGCGCAAATTTAAACCGCGGGGCCAACGTCCTGACTTTC.

This clonotype was recorded at least ten times. V and J are TRBV29-1 and TRBJ1-5; D call uncertain. Trimming pared 4 bases from V and 7 bases from J, leaving 11 bases between. Germline CDR1 and CDR2: SQVTM and ANQGSEA. CDR3 size: 12 residues. The CDR3 DNA is TGCAGCGTTGGAAGTGGCAGGCAGCCCCAGCATTTT. Protein product: CSVGSGRQPQHF.

This chain uses TRBV5-1 with TRBJ2-5; D unclear. In germline, CDR1 is SGHRS, CDR2 YFSETQ. V was pared by 0 bases and J by 4 bases, with 7 bases between. The CDR3 spans 13 residues. CDR3 DNA: TGCGCCAGCAGCTTGGGGCAGATAGAGACCCAGTACTTC. Translated, it gives CASSLGQIETQYF.

The rearrangement joins TRBV12-3 or TRBV12-4 to TRBJ1-6; maybe TRBD1 (5 bases). The CDR3 length is 15 residues. Trimming took 3 bases from V and 2 from J, leaving 8 bases between them. CDR3 sequence (DNA): TGTGCCAGCAGTTTTGGGGCGACCTATAATTCACCCCTCCACTTT. It encodes CASSFGATYNSPLHF.

This clonotype was detected ten times or more. The chain carries TRBV7-2 and TRBJ2-6; 8 bases agree with TRBD1. CDR3 length: 15 amino acids. Germline assignment: CDR1 SGHTA and CDR2 FQGNSA. The V and J ends lost 4 bases and 1 base, in that order; junction bases with no gene match: 0. The CDR3 nucleotides are TGTGCCAGCAGCTGGACAGGGTCTGGGGCCAACGTCCTGACTTTC. Translation gives CASSWTGSGANVLTF.

This clonotype was recorded many times. CDR3 bases: TGCAGCGCACGACAGGGGAATAGGGACACTGAAGCTTTCTTT. Protein: CSARQGNRDTEAFF. This sequence joins TRBV29-1 and TRBJ1-1, with 8 bases matching TRBD1. With 7 bases clipped from V and 3 bases from J, the junction kept 10 bases outside the gene matches. CDR1 and CDR2 (germline): SQVTM, ANQGSEA. The length of the CDR3 is 14 residues.

At least ten counts were recorded for this clonotype. The chain links TRBV24-1 to TRBJ2-1, with TRBD1 matching over 8 bases. CDR1 and CDR2 (germline): KGHDR, SFDVKD. V lost 3 bases to trimming and J lost 0 bases; unmatched junction nucleotides: 3. The CDR3 consists of 16 residues. CDR3 sequence (DNA): TGTGCCACCAGTGATCCCGACAGGGGCTCCTACAATGAGCAGTTCTTC. Amino acids: CATSDPDRGSYNEQFF.

This clonotype has only a few counts. V gene TRBV7-9 combines with J gene TRBJ2-5, with D perhaps matching TRBD1 or TRBD2 (6 bases each). V lost 0 bases to trimming and J lost 2 bases, with 10 bases between them. This CDR3 is built from 15 residues. Germline CDR1 SEHNR, CDR2 FQNEAQ (reference sequence). CDR3 sequence reads: CASSLARGQQETQYF. DNA for the CDR3: TGTGCCAGCAGCTTAGCGCGGGGACAACAAGAGACCCAGTACTTC.

This clonotype turned up a few times. The chain joins TRBV4-3 to TRBJ2-3; TRBD2 matches at 15 bases. The germline gives CDR1 LGHNA, CDR2 YSLEER. V lost 4 bases, J lost 4 bases, and 3 bases stayed unmatched. This CDR3 has 16 amino acids. The DNA of the CDR3 is TGCGCCAGCAGCCTCCGGACTAGCGGGGGGGCAGATACGCAGTATTTT. Protein sequence: CASSLRTSGGADTQYF.

This clonotype has just a few counts. The V gene is TRBV19, the J gene TRBJ1-5, with 7 bases that match TRBD1. The CDR3 spans 12 residues. Germline CDR1 LNHDA, CDR2 SQIVND (reference sequence). The ends lost 10 bases at V and 11 bases at J; junction bases unmatched: 11. The CDR3 bases are TGTGCCACGGGACAGATCCGGGGGGCCCAGCATTTT. Its protein product is CATGQIRGAQHF.

The CDR3 DNA sequence: TGTGCCAGCAGTTACTCTGAGTTCGGTCAGTACTTC. Translating it yields CASSYSEFGQYF. V usage is TRBV6-6 and J usage is TRBJ2-4; no clear D. The ends were cut back, 0 bases at V and 12 bases at J, with 9 bases in the middle. The CDR3 consists of 12 residues. CDR1 is MNHNY and CDR2 is SVGAGI in the germline V gene (reference sequence).